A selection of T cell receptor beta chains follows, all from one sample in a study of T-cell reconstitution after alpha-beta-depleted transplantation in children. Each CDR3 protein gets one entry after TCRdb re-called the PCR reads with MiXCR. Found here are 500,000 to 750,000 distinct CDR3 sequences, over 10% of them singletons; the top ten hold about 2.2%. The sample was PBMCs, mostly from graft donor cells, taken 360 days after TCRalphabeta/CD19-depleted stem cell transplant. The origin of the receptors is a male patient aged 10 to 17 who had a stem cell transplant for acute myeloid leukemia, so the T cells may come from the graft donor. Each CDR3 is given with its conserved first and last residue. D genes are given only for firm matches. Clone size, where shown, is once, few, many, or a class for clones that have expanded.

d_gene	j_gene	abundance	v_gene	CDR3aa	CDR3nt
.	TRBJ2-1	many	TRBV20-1	CSAARLSDEQFF	TGCAGTGCCGCGAGGCTTTCGGATGAGCAGTTCTTC
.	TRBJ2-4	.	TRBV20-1	CSARGQGKAKNIQYF	TGCAGTGCTAGAGGGCAGGGGAAAGCCAAAAACATTCAGTACTTC
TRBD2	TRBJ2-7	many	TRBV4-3	CASSQGGLAGSYEQYF	TGCGCCAGCAGCCAAGGGGGACTAGCGGGGAGCTACGAGCAGTACTTC
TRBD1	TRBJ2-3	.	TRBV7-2	CASSLDRWTDTQYF	TGTGCCAGCAGCTTGGACAGGTGGACAGATACGCAGTATTTT
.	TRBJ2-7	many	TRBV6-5	CASSWTPSSYEQYF	TGTGCCAGCAGTTGGACGCCTAGCTCCTACGAGCAGTACTTC
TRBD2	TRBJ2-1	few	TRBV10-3	CAISEPAGARDEQFF	TGTGCCATCAGTGAGCCCGCGGGAGCCCGGGATGAGCAGTTCTTC
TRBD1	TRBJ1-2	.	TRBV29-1	CSVGGQGAQLYGYTF	TGCAGCGTTGGTGGACAGGGGGCGCAGTTGTATGGCTACACCTTC
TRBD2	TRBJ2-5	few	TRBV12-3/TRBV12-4	CASTQGASGWGTQYF	TGTGCCAGCACCCAAGGGGCTAGCGGTTGGGGGACCCAGTACTTC
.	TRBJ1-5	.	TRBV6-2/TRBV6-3	CASSPRLRAEQPQHF	TGTGCCAGTTCTCCACGCCTCCGGGCCGAGCAGCCCCAGCATTTT
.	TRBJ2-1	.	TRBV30	CAWVVPRYNEQFF	TGTGCCTGGGTGGTCCCTCGATACAATGAGCAGTTCTTC
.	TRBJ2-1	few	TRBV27	CASSRRGYNEQFF	TGTGCCAGCAGTCGTCGGGGCTACAATGAGCAGTTCTTC
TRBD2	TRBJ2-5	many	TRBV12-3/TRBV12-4	CASSLTSGRETQYF	TGTGCCAGCAGTCTGACTAGCGGGAGAGAGACCCAGTACTTC
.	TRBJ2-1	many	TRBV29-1	CSSARDEQFF	TGCAGTTCGGCAAGGGATGAGCAGTTCTTC
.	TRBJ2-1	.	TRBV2	CASWLAPYNEQFF	TGTGCCAGCTGGCTAGCTCCCTACAATGAGCAGTTCTTC
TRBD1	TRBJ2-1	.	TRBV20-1	CSAIRQGISTNEQFF	TGCAGTGCTATCAGACAGGGGATAAGTACTAATGAGCAGTTCTTC
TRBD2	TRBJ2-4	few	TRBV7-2	CASSLFSSGKGLAKNIQYF	TGTGCCAGCAGCTTGTTCAGTAGCGGGAAGGGGCTAGCCAAAAACATTCAGTACTTC
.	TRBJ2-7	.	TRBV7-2	CASSLPDAFYEQYF	TGTGCCAGCAGCTTACCAGATGCCTTTTACGAGCAGTACTTC
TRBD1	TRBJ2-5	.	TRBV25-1	CASRRQGPGTQYF	TGTGCCAGCAGACGACAGGGTCCGGGGACCCAGTACTTC
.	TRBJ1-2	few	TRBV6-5	CASSILGLYGYTF	TGTGCCAGCAGTATACTTGGGTTATATGGCTACACCTTC
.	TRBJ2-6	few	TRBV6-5	CASSYDLSSGANVLTF	TGTGCCAGCAGTTACGACCTAAGCTCTGGGGCCAACGTCCTGACTTTC
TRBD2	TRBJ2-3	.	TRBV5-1	CASKASGIQTDTQYF	TGCGCCAGCAAGGCTAGCGGGATCCAGACAGATACGCAGTATTTT
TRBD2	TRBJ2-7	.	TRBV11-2	CASGRLATAYEQYF	TGTGCCAGCGGACGACTAGCTACCGCCTACGAGCAGTACTTC
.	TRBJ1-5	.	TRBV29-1	CSARTPANGPQHF	TGCAGCGCCAGGACCCCAGCGAATGGGCCCCAGCATTTT
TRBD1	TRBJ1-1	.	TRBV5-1	CAISLAAGGTEAFF	TGCGCCATCAGCTTGGCAGCAGGGGGCACTGAAGCTTTCTTT
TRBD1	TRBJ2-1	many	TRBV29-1	CSVEDRQGLNEQFF	TGCAGCGTTGAAGATCGACAGGGATTGAATGAGCAGTTCTTC
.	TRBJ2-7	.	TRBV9	CASSVASSPLYEQYF	TGTGCCAGCAGCGTAGCGTCTAGCCCTCTCTACGAGCAGTACTTC
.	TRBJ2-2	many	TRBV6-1	CASRRRGSRDTGELFF	TGTGCCAGCAGGAGAAGGGGGAGTCGGGACACCGGGGAGCTGTTTTTT
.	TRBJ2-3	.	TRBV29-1	CSVEASLGADTQYF	TGCAGCGTTGAGGCCTCCCTCGGGGCAGATACGCAGTATTTT
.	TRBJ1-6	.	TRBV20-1	CSARIQGRSPLHF	TGCAGTGCTAGGATCCAGGGGCGGTCACCCCTCCACTTT
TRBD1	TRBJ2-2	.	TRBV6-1	CASSRRTGLKTGELFF	TGTGCCAGCAGCCGCAGGACAGGGCTTAAGACCGGGGAGCTGTTTTTT
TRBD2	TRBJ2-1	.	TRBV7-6	CASSLALMTSGRYNEQFF	TGTGCCAGCAGCTTAGCCCTCATGACTAGCGGGAGGTACAATGAGCAGTTCTTC
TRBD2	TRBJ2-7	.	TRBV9	CASSVATSALYEQYF	TGTGCCAGCAGCGTAGCGACTAGCGCGCTCTACGAGCAGTACTTC
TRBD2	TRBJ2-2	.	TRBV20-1	CSASVLAGPPRELFF	TGCAGTGCTTCAGTACTAGCGGGACCCCCCAGGGAGCTGTTTTTT
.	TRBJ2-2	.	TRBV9	CASSGFGGANTGELFF	TGTGCCAGCAGCGGATTCGGGGGCGCGAACACCGGGGAGCTGTTTTTT
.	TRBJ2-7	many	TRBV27	CASSSGSREQYF	TGTGCCAGCAGTTCCGGGTCCCGGGAGCAGTACTTC
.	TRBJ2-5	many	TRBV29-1	CSVGGLGYQETQYF	TGCAGCGTTGGGGGGTTGGGGTACCAAGAGACCCAGTACTTC
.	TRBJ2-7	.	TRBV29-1	CSVTSWAGLNSEQYF	TGCAGCGTTACCTCCTGGGCAGGGCTAAACTCCGAGCAGTACTTC
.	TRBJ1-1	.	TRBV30	CAWSVDVPLNTEAFF	TGTGCCTGGAGTGTAGATGTCCCGTTGAACACTGAAGCTTTCTTT
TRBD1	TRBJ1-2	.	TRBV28	CATDREDGYTF	TGTGCCACCGACAGGGAGGATGGCTACACCTTC